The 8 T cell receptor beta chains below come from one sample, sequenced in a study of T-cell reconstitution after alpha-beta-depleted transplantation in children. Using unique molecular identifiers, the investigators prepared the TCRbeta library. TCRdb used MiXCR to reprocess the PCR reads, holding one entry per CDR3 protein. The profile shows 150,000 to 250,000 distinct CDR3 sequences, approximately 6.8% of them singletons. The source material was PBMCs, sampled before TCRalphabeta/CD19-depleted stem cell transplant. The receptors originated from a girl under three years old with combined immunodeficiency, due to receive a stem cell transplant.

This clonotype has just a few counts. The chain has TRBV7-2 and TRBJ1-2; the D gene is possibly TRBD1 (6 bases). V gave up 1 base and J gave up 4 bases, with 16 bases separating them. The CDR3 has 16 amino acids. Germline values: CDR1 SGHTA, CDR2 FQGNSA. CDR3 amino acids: CASSLGLQMGAYGYTF. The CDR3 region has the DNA TGTGCCAGCAGCTTAGGCCTCCAAATGGGGGCCTATGGCTACACCTTC.

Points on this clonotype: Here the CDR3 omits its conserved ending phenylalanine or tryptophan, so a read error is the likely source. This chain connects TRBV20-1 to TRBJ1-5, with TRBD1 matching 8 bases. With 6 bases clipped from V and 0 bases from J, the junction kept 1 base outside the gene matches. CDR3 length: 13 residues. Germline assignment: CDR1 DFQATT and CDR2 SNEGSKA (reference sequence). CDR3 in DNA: TGCAGTGCGGGACAGGATAGCAATCAGCCCCAGCATTGT. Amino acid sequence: CSAGQDSNQPQHC.

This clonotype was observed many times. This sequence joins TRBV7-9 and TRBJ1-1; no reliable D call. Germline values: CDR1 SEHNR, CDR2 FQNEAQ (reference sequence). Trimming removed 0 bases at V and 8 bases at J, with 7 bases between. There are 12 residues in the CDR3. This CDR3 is CASSLATEEAFF. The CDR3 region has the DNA TGTGCCAGCAGCTTAGCAACAGAAGAAGCTTTCTTT.

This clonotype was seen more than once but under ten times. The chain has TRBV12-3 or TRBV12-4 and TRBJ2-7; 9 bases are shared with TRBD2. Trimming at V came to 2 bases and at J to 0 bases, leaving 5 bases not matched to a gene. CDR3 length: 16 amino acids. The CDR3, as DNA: TGTGCCAGCAGTTTACTAGCGGGACTGGGCTCCTACGAGCAGTACTTC. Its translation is CASSLLAGLGSYEQYF.

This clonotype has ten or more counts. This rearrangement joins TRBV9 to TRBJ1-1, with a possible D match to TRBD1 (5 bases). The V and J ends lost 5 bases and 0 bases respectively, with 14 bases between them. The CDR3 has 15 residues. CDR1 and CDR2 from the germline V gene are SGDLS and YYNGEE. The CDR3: CASSESRAMNTEAFF. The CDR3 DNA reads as TGTGCCAGCAGTGAGAGCAGGGCAATGAACACTGAAGCTTTCTTT.

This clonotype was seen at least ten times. The DNA for the CDR3 is TGTGCCAGCAGCCTCCCCGACAGGTCCGATACGCAGTATTTT. Protein product: CASSLPDRSDTQYF. This chain links TRBV27 with TRBJ2-3; possibly TRBD1 for D (6 bases). Germline V gene lookup returns CDR1 MNHEY and CDR2 SMNVEV (reference sequence). This CDR3 comprises 14 residues. V lost 6 bases, J lost 6 bases, and 16 bases lay in between.

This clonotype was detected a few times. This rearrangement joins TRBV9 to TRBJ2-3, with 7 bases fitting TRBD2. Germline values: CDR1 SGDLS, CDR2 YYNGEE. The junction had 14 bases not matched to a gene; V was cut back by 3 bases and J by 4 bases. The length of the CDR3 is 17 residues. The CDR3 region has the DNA TGTGCCAGCAGCGAGAATCTAGCGGAGGTTAAGGCAGATACGCAGTATTTT. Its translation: CASSENLAEVKADTQYF.

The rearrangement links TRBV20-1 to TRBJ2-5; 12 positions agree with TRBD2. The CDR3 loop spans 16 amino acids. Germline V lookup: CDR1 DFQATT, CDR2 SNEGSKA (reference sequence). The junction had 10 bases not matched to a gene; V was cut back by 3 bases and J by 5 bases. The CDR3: CSASPSSGGAPETQYF. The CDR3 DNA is TGCAGTGCTAGCCCTTCTAGCGGGGGGGCCCCGGAGACCCAGTACTTC.